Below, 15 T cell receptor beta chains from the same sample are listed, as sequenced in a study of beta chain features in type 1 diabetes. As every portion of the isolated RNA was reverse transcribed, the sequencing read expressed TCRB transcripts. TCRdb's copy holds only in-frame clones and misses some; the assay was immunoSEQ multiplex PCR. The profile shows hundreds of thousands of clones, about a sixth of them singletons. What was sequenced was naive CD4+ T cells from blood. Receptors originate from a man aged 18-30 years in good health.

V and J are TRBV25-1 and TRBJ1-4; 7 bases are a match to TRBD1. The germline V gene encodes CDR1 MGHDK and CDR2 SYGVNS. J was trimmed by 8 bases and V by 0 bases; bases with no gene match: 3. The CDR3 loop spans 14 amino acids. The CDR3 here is CASSEYDRDEKLFF. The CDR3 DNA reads TGTGCCAGCAGTGAATACGACAGGGACGAAAAACTGTTTTTT.

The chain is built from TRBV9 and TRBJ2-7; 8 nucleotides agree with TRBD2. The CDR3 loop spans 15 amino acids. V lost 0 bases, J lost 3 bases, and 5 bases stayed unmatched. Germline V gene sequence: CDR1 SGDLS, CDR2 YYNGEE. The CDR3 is CASSVAPAGVYEQYF. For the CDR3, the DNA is TGTGCCAGCAGCGTAGCCCCAGCGGGGGTCTACGAGCAGTACTTC. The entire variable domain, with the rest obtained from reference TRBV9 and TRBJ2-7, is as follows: DSGVTQTPKHLITATGQRVTLRCSPRSGDLSVYWYQQSLDQGLQFLIQYYNGEERAKGNILERFSAQQFPDLHSELNLSSLELGDSALYFCASSVAPAGVYEQYFGPGTRLTVT.

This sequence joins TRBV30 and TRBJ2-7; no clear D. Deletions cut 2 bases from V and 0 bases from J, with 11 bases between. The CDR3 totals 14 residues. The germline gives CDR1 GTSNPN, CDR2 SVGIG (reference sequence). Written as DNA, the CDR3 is TGTGCCTGGAGTCCCCCCGTACGCTCCTACGAGCAGTACTTC. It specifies CAWSPPVRSYEQYF.

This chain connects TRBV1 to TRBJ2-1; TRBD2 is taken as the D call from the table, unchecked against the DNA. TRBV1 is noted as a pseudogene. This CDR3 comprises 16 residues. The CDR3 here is CTSSRQKKSSYNEQFF. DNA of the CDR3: TGCACCAGCAGCCGCCAAAAGAAGAGCTCCTACAATGAGCAGTTCTTC.

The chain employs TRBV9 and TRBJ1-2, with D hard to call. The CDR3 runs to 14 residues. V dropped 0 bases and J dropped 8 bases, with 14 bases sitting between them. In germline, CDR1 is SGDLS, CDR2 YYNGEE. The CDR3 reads CASSVEGRQGGYTF. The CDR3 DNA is TGTGCCAGCAGCGTAGAAGGCAGGCAAGGAGGCTACACCTTC.

CDR3: CASLDGEYSNQPQHF. The CDR3 DNA is TGTGCCAGTCTGGACGGTGAATATAGCAATCAGCCCCAGCATTTT. The chain has TRBV19 and TRBJ1-5; unclear D gene. Trimming cost V 8 bases and J 0 bases, with 14 bases left between them. The V gene's germline CDR1 is LNHDA and CDR2 SQIVND (reference sequence). This CDR3 region has 15 residues.

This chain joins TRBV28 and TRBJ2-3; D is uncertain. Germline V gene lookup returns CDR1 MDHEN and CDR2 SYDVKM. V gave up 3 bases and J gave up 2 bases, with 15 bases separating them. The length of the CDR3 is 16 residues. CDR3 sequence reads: CASSLPGLSLTDTQYF. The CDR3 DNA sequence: TGTGCCAGCAGTTTGCCAGGTCTCTCTCTCACAGATACGCAGTATTTT.

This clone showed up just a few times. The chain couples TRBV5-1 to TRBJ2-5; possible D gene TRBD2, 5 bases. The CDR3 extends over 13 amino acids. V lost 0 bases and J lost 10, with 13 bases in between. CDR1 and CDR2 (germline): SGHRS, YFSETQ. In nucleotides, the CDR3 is TGCGCCAGCAGCTTGGGAGCGGAACGAAACCAGTACTTC. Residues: CASSLGAERNQYF. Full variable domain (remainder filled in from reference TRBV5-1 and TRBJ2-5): KAGVTQTPRYLIKTRGQQVTLSCSPISGHRSVSWYQQTPGQGLQFLFEYFSETQRNKGNFPGRFSGRQFSNSRSEMNVSTLELGDSALYLCASSLGAERNQYFGPGTRLLVL.

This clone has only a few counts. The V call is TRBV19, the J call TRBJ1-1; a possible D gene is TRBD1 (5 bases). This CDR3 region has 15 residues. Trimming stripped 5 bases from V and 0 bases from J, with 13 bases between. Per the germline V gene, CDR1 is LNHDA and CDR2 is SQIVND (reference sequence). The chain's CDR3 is CASSPRQTMNTEAFF. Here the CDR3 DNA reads TGTGCCAGTAGTCCCCGACAGACGATGAACACTGAAGCTTTCTTT.

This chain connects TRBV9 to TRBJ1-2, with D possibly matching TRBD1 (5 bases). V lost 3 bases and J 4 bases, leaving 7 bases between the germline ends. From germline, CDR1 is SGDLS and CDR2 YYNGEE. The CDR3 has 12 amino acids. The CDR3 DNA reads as TGTGCCAGCAGCGCAGGGATCTATGGCTACACCTTC. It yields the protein CASSAGIYGYTF.

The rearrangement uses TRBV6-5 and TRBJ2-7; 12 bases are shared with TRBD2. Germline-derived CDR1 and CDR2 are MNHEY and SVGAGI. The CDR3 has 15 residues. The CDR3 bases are TGTGCGAGCCACGGCCTAGCGGGGGGGCTCTACGAGCAGTACTTC. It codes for CASHGLAGGLYEQYF.

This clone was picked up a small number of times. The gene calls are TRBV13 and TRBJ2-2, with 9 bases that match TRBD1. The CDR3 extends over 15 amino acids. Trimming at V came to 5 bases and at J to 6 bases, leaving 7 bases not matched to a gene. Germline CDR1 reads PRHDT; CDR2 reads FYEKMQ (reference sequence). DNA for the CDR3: TGTGCCAGCAGCGTACAGGGGGCGTCAGCCGGGGAGCTGTTTTTT. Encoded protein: CASSVQGASAGELFF.

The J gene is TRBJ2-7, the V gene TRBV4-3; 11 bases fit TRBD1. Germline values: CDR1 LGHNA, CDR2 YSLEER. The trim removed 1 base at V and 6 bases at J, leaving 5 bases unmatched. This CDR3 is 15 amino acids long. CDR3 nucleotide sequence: TGCGCCAGCAGCCAAGCAGGGACAGGGGGTCGCGAGCAGTACTTC. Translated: CASSQAGTGGREQYF.

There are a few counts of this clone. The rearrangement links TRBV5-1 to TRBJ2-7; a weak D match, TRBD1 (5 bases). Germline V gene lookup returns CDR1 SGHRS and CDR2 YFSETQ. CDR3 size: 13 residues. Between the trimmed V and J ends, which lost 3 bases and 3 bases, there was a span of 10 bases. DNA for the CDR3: TGCGCCAGCAGCTCCCAGGGTGACTACGAGCAGTACTTC. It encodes CASSSQGDYEQYF.

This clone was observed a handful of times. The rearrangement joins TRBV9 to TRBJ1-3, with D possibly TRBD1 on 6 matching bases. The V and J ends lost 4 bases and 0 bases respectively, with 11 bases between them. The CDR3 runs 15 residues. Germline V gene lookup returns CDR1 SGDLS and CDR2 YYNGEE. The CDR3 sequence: CASSPHRDSGNTIYF. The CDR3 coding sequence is TGTGCCAGCAGCCCCCACAGGGACTCTGGAAACACCATATATTTT.